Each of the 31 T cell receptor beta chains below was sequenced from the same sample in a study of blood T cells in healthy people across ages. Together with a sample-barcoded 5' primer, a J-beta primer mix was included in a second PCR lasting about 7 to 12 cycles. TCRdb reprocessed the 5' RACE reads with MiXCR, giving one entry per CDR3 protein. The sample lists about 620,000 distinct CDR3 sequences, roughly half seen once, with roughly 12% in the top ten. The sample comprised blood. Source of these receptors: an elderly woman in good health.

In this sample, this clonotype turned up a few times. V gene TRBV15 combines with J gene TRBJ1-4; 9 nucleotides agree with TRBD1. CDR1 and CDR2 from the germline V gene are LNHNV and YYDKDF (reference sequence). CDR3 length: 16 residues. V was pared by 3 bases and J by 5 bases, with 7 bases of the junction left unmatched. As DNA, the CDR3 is TGTGCCACCAGCAGTTCACAGGGGGCGGGGAATGAAAAACTGTTTTTT. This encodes CATSSSQGAGNEKLFF.

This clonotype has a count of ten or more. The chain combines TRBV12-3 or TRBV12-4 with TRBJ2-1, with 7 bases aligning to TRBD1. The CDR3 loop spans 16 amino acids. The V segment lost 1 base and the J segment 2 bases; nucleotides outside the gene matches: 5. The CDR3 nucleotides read TGTGCCAGCAGTTTAGGGCTTAGGGGGCCCTACAATGAGCAGTTCTTC. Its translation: CASSLGLRGPYNEQFF.

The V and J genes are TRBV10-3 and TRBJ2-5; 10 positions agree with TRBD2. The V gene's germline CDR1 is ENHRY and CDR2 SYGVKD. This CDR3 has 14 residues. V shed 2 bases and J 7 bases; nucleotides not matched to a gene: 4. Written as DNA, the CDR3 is TGTGCCATCAGTGAGACAGCTAGCGGGGGGACCCAGTACTTC. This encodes CAISETASGGTQYF.

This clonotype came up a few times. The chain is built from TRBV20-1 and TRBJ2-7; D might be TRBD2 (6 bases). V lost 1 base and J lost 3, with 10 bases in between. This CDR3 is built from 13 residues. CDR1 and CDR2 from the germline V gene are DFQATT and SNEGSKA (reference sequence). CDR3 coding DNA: TGCAGTGCTAGAGGGGACTTTGACTACGAGCAGTACTTC. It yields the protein CSARGDFDYEQYF.

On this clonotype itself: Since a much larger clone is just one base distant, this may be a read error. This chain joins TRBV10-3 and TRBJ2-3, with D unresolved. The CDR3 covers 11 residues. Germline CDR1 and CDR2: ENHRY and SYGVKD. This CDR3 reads CAIGESNTQYF. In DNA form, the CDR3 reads TGTGCCATCGGTGAGTCAAATACGCAGTATTTT.

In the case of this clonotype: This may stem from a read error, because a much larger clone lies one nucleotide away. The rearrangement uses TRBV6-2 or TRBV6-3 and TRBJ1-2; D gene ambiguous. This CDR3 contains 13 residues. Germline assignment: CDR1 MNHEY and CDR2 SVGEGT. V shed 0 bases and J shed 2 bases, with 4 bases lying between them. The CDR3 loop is CASSYSNNYGYTF. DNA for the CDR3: TGTGCCAGCAGTTACTCGAACAACTATGGCTACACCTTC.

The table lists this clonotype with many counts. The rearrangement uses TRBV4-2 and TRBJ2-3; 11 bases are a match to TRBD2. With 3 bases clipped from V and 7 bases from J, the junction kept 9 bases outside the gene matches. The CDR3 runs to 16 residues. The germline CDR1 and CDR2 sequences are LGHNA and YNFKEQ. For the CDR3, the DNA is TGTGCCAGCAGCCATATACTAGCGGGAGAAGGGTATACGCAGTATTTT. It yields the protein CASSHILAGEGYTQYF.

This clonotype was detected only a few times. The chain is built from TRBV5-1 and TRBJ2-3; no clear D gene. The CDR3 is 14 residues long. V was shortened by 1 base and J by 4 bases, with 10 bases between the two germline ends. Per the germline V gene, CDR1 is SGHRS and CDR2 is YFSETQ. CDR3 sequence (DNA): TGCGCCAGCAGCTTGACGCGAAGCGCAGATACGCAGTATTTT. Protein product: CASSLTRSADTQYF. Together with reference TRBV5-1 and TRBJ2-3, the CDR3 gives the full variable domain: KAGVTQTPRYLIKTRGQQVTLSCSPISGHRSVSWYQQTPGQGLQFLFEYFSETQRNKGNFPGRFSGRQFSNSRSEMNVSTLELGDSALYLCASSLTRSADTQYFGPGTRLTVL.

As DNA, the CDR3 is TGTGCCAGCAGCCAAGATGTGGGGACCCATAATGAAGAGCAGTTCTTC. It is translated as CASSQDVGTHNEEQFF. This rearrangement joins TRBV4-2 to TRBJ2-1, with D perhaps being TRBD1 or TRBD2 (5 bases each). The V end lost 0 bases, the J end lost 10 bases, and 19 bases lay between the germline ends. The CDR3 runs 16 residues. Germline CDR1 LGHNA, CDR2 YNFKEQ.

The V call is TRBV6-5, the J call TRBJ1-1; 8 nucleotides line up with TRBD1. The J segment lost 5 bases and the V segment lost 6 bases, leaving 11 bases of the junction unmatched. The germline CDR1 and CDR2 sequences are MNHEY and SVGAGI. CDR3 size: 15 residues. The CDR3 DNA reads TGTGCCAGCAGCGGTCACAGGGGGGTAGTGACTGAAGCTTTCTTT. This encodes CASSGHRGVVTEAFF.

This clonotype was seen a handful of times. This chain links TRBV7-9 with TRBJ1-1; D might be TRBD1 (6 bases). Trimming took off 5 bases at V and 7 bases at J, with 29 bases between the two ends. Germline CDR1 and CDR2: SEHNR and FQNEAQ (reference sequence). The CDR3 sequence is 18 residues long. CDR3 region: CASSEPGDTWRESVEAFF. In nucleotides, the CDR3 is TGTGCCAGCAGCGAGCCGGGGGACACGTGGAGAGAGTCCGTTGAAGCTTTCTTT. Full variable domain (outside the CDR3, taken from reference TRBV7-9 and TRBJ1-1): DTGVSQNPRHKITKRGQNVTFRCDPISEHNRLYWYRQTLGQGPEFLTYFQNEAQLEKSRLLSDRFSAERPKGSFSTLEIQRTEQGDSAMYLCASSEPGDTWRESVEAFFGQGTRLTVV.

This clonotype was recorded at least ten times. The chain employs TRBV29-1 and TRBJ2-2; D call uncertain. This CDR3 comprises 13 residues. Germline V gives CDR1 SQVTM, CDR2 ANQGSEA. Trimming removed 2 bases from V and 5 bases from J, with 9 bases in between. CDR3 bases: TGCAGCGTTGAATTTTCAGATACCGGGGAGCTGTTTTTT. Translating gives CSVEFSDTGELFF.

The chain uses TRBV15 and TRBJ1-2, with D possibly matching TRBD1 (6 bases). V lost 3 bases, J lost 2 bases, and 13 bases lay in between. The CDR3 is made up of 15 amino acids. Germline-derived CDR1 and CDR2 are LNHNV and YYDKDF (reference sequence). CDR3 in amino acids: CATSSGDIANYGYTF. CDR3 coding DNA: TGTGCCACCAGCAGTGGGGACATCGCAAACTATGGCTACACCTTC.

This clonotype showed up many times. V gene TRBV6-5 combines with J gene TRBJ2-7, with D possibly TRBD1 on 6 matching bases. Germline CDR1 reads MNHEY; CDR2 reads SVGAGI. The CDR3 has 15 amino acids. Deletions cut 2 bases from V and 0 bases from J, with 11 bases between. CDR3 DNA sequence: TGTGCCAGCAGTTACGCCGGGACACTCTCCTACGAGCAGTACTTC. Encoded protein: CASSYAGTLSYEQYF.

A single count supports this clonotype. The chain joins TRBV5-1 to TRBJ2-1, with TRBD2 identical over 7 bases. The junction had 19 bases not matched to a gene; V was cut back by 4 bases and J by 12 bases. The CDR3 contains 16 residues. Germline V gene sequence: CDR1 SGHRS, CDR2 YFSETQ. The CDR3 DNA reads TGCGCCAGCAGCACAAGCCGGAGCGGAGCGGGGCATGGGCAGTTCTTC. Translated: CASSTSRSGAGHGQFF.

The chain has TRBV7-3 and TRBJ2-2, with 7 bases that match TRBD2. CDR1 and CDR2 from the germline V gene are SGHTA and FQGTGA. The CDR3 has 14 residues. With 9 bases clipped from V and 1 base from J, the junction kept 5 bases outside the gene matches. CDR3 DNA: TGTGCCAGTAAGCGGGGATTGAACACCGGGGAGCTGTTTTTT. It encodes CASKRGLNTGELFF.

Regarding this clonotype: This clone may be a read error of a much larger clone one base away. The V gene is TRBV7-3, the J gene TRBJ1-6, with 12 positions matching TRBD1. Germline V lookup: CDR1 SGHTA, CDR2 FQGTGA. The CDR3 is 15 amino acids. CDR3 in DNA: TGTGCCAGCAACTTAACCGGGACAGGGGGCTCACCCCTCCACTTT. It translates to CASNLTGTGGSPLHF.

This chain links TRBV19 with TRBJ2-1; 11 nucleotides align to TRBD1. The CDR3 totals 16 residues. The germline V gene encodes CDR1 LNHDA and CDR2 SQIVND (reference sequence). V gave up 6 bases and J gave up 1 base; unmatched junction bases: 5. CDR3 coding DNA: TGTGCCAGTAGCGCCGGGACAGGGGGATCCTACAATGAGCAGTTCTTC. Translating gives CASSAGTGGSYNEQFF.

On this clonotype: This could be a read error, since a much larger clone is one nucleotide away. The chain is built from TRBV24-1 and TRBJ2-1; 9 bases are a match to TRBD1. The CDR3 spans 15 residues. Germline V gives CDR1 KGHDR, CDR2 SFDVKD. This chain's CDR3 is CATGDRGQGYNEQFF. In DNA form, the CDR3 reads TGTGCCACCGGTGATCGGGGACAGGGCTACAATGAGCAGTTCTTC.

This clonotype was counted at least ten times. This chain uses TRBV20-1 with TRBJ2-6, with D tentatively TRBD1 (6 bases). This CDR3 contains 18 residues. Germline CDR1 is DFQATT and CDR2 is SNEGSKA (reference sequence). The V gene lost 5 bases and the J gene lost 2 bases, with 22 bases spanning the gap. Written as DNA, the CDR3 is TGCAGTGCTCCAGGTTGGACAGAAAGGCTCCCTGGGGCCAACGTCCTGACTTTC. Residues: CSAPGWTERLPGANVLTF.

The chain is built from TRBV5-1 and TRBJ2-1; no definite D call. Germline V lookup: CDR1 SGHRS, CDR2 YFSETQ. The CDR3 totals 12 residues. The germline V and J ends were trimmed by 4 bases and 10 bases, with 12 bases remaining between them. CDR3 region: CASSPNTNEQFF. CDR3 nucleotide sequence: TGCGCCAGCAGCCCCAACACTAACGAGCAGTTCTTC.

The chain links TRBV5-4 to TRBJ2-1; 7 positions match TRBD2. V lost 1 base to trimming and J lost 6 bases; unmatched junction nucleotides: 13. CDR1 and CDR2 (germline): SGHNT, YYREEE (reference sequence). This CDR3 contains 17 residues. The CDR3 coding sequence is TGTGCCAGCAGCTTGCCCAATGGGCGCGGGAGACGCAATGAGCAGTTCTTC. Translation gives CASSLPNGRGRRNEQFF.

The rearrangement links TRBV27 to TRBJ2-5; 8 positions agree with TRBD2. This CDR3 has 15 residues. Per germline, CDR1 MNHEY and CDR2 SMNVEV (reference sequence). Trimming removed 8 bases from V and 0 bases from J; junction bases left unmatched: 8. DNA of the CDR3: TGTGCCAGCGGGCGGGAGGCCGTCAACCAAGAGACCCAGTACTTC. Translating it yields CASGREAVNQETQYF.

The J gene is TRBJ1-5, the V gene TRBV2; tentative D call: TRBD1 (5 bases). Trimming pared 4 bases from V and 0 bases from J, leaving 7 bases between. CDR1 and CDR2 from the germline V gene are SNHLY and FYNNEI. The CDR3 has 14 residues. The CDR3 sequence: CASSVGLSNQPQHF. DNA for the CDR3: TGTGCCAGCAGTGTGGGACTTAGCAATCAGCCCCAGCATTTT.

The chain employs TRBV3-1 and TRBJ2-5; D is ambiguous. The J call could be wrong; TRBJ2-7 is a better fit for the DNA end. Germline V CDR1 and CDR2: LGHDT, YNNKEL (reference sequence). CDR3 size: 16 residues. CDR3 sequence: CASSLGSGLLGYEQYF. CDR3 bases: TGTGCCAGCAGCCTTGGATCGGGTCTTTTAGGCTACGAGCAGTACTTC.

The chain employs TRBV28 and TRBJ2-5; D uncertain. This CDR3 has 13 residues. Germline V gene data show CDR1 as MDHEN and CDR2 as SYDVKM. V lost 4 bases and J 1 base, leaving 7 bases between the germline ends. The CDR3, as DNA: TGTGCCAGCAGTTCCCACGCCCAAGAGACCCAGTACTTC. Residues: CASSSHAQETQYF.

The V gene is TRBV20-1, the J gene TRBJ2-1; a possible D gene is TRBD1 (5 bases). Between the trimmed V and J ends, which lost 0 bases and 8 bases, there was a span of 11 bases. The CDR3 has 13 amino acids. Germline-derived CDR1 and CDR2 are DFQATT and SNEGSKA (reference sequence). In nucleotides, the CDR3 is TGCAGTGCTAGAGAGGCAGGGATAGATGAGCAGTTCTTC. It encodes CSAREAGIDEQFF.

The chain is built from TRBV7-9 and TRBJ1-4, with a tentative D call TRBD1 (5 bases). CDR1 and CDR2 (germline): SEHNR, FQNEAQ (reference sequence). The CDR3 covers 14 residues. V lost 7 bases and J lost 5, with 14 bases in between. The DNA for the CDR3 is TGTGCCAGCATCGGGGGGGGGTTGAATGAAAAACTGTTTTTT. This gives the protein CASIGGGLNEKLFF. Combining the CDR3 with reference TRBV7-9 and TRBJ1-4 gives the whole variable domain DTGVSQNPRHKITKRGQNVTFRCDPISEHNRLYWYRQTLGQGPEFLTYFQNEAQLEKSRLLSDRFSAERPKGSFSTLEIQRTEQGDSAMYLCASIGGGLNEKLFFGSGTQLSVL.

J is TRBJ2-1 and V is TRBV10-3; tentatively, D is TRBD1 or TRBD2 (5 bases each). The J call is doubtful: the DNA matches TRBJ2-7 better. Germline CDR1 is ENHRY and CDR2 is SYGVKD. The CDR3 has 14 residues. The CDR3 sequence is CAITGANSYNEQYF. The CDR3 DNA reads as TGTGCCATCACCGGGGCCAACTCCTACAATGAGCAGTACTTC.

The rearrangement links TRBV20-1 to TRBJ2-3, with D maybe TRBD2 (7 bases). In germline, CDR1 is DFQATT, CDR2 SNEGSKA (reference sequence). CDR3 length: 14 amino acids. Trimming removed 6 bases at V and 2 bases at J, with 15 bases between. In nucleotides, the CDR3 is TGCAGTGCGTCGGGGGGCGTCCTCACAGATACGCAGTATTTT. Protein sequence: CSASGGVLTDTQYF.

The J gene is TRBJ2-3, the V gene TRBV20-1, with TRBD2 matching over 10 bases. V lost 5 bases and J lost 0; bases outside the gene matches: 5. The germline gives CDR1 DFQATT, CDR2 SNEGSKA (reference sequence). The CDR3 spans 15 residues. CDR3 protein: CSAGTSVPSTDTQYF. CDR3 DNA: TGCAGTGCTGGGACTAGCGTACCTAGCACAGATACGCAGTATTTT.